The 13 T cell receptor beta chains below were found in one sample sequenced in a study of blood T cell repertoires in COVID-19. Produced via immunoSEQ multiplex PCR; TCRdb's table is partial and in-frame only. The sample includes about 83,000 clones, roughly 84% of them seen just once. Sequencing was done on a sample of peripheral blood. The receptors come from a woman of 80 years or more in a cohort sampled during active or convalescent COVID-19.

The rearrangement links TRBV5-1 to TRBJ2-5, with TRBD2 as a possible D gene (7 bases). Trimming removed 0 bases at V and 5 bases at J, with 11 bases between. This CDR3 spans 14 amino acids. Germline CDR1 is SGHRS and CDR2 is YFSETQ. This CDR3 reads CASSLEGGAETQYF. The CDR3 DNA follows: TGCGCCAGCAGCTTGGAGGGGGGGGCCGAGACCCAGTACTTC.

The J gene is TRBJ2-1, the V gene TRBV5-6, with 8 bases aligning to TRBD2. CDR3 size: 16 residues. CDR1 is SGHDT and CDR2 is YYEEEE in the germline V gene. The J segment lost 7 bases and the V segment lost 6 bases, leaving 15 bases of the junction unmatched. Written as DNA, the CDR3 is TGTGCCAGCACCGTGCGGCCTAGCGGGTACGTTAATGAGCAGTTCTTC. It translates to CASTVRPSGYVNEQFF.

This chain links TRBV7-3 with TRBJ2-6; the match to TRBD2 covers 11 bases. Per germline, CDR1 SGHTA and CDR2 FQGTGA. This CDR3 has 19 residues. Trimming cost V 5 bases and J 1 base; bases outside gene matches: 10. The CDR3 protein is CASSPITSGSGSGANVLTF. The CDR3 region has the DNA TGTGCCAGCAGCCCGATAACTAGCGGGAGTGGTTCTGGGGCCAACGTCCTGACTTTC.

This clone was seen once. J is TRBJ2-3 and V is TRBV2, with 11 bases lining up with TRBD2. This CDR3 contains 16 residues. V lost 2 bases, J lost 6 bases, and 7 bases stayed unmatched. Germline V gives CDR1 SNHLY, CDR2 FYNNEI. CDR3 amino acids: CASSEKLAGALDTQYF. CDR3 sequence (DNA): TGTGCCAGCAGTGAAAAACTAGCGGGAGCTCTTGATACGCAGTATTTT.

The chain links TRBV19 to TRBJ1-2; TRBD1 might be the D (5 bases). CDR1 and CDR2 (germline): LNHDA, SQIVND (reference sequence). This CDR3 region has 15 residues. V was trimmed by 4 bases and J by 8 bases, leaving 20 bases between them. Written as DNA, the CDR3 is TGTGCCAGTAGTACCGACCTGACGGGGCGGGGCGGCTACACCTTC. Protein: CASSTDLTGRGGYTF.

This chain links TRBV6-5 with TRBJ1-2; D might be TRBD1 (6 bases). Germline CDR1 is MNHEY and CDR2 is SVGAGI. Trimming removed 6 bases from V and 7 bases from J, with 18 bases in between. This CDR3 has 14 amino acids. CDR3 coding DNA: TGTGCCAGCAGGCCACCAACAGGGCAGATTGGCTACACCTTC. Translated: CASRPPTGQIGYTF.

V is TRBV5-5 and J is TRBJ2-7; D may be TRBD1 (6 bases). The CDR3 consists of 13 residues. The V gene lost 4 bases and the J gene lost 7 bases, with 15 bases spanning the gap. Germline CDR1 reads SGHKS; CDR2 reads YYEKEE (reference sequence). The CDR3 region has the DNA TGTGCCAGCAGCCTCAGACAGGATGGGGAGCAGTACTTC. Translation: CASSLRQDGEQYF. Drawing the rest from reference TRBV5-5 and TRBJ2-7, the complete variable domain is DAGVTQSPTHLIKTRGQQVTLRCSPISGHKSVSWYQQVLGQGPQFIFQYYEKEERGRGNFPDRFSARQFPNYSSELNVNALLLGDSALYLCASSLRQDGEQYFGPGTRLTVT.

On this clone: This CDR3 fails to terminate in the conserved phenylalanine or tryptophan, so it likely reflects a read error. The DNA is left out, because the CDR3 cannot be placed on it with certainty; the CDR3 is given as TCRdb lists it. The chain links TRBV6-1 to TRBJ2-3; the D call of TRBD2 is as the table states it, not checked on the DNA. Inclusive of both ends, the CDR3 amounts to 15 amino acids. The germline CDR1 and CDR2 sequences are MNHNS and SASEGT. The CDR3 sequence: CASSEAGSARDSSSG.

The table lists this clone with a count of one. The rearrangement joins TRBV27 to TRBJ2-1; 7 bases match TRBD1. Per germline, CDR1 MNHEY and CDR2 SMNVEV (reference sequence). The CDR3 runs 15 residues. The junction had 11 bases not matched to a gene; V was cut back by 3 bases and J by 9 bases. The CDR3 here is CASSFYRDRVAEQFF. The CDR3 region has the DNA TGTGCCAGCAGTTTTTATCGAGACAGGGTGGCTGAGCAGTTCTTC.

The CDR3 coding sequence is TGTGCCAGCAGTGAACTCCTCTCCGGGAACACCATATATTTT. Translated: CASSELLSGNTIYF. The rearrangement links TRBV6-1 to TRBJ1-3; D call uncertain. This CDR3 region has 14 residues. V lost 2 bases to trimming and J lost 7 bases, with 12 bases between them. Germline V lookup: CDR1 MNHNS, CDR2 SASEGT.

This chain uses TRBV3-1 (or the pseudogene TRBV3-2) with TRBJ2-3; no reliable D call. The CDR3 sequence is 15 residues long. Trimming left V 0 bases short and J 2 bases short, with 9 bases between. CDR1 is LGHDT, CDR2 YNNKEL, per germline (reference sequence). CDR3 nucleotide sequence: TGTGCCAGCAGCCAAGATGACGGGTCCACAGATACGCAGTATTTT. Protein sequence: CASSQDDGSTDTQYF.

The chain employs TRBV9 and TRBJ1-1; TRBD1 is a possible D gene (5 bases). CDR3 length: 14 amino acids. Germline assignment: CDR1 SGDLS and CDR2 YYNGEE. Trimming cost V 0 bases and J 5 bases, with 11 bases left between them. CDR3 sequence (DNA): TGTGCCAGCAGCGTAGTCTCTAGGGGAACTGAAGCTTTCTTT. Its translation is CASSVVSRGTEAFF.

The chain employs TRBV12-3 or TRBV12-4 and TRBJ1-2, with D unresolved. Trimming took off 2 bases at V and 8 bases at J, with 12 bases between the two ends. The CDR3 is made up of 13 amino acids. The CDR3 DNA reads TGTGCCAGCAGTTTATATCCCACACAAGGCTACACCTTC. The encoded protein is CASSLYPTQGYTF.